This TCR beta chain was captured in a study of OX40 agonist ivuxolimab in advanced cancers. At the level of the study: Partial responses were achieved by three patients: one hepatocellular carcinoma, two cutaneous melanoma.

Measured with immunoSEQ multiplex PCR; TCRdb has only the in-frame clones, and not every one. The profile shows 99,000 or so clones, roughly 95% of them singletons. Germline CDR1 SNHLY, CDR2 FYNNEI. V lost 5 bases, J lost 8 bases, and 8 bases stayed unmatched. The CDR3 is 14 residues long. This TCR came from an adult with an advanced solid tumor such as melanoma, head and neck, liver or kidney cancer. Material: CD4+ or CD8+ T cells sorted from blood, obtained in a trial of the OX40 agonist ivuxolimab. V is TRBV2 and J is TRBJ2-4; 8 bases line up with TRBD1. CDR3 sequence: CASSNTDRGDIQYF. CDR3 nucleotides: TGTGCCAGCAGTAACACTGACAGGGGCGACATTCAGTACTTC.